Reported below is one T cell receptor (beta chain). This sample is drawn from a study of blood T cell repertoires in COVID-19. Looking at the study overall: PBMCs, B-cell-depleted T cells, or T cells were the source of the cDNA or gDNA that made up the material.

This CDR3 comprises 14 residues. V trimming: 0 bases; J trimming: 3 bases; junction bases outside the gene matches: 5. CDR1 and CDR2 from the germline V gene are GTSNPN and SVGIG (reference sequence). Here immunoSEQ multiplex PCR was the method, and the copy in TCRdb shows in-frame clones only, minus some. The table records about 170,000 clones, more than 75% of them present only once. This TCR was recovered from a man between 65 and 85 years old with acute or convalescent COVID-19. Sequenced material: peripheral blood. V gene TRBV30 combines with J gene TRBJ2-7; 7 positions agree with TRBD2. CDR3: CAWSVLAGDYEQYF. The DNA for the CDR3 is TGTGCCTGGAGTGTACTGGCGGGAGACTACGAGCAGTACTTC.